This section outlines one TCR beta chain sequence together with its context. Its antigen is as yet unknown. CDR1 SQVTM and CDR2 ANQGSEA come from the germline V gene. CDR3 size: 13 residues. V lost 5 bases, J lost 2 bases, and 10 bases lay in between. The sample belongs to a study of T cell responses to AZD1222 COVID-19 vaccine. Regarding the study as a whole: Repertoires were collected only later (after the peak T cell response had occurred).

The method was immunoSEQ multiplex PCR; TCRdb's version includes in-frame clones alone and lacks a portion of them. Of about 61,000 clones in the sample, about 90% were seen once. The material was peripheral blood, obtained on day 0 of AZD1222 vaccination. The chain combines TRBV29-1 with TRBJ1-5; D is undetermined. This clonotype was sampled from an adult in good health. CDR3 sequence reads: CSVLTDGNQPQHF. The DNA for the CDR3 is TGCAGCGTTCTCACAGATGGCAATCAGCCCCAGCATTTT.